These 24 T cell receptor beta chains were sequenced from one sample in a study of blood T cell repertoires in COVID-19. Repertoires were generated with immunoSEQ multiplex PCR, while TCRdb's copy carries only in-frame clones and drops some. Of some 290,000 clones detected, around 89% appear once; the ten largest clones hold under 1.1%. The sample consisted of peripheral blood. The receptor set was obtained from a woman between 35 and 50 years old with COVID-19, enrolled during active disease.

As concerns this clone: At one boundary the junction diverges from the germline segment, which might be a read error. V is TRBV7-6 and J is TRBJ1-1; TRBD1 matches 8 bases. Germline values: CDR1 SGHVS, CDR2 FNYEAQ. There are 15 residues in the CDR3. CDR3 sequence reads: CASSLAGQVNTEAFF. CDR3 in DNA: TGTGCCAGCAGCCTAGCGGGACAGGTAAACACTGAAGCTTTCTTT.

In nucleotides, the CDR3 is TGTGCCAGCAACGAGGGAGGGAAGAACACCGGGGAGCTGTTTTTT. It yields the protein CASNEGGKNTGELFF. The V gene is TRBV28, the J gene TRBJ2-2; 7 bases are shared with TRBD2. The trim removed 7 bases at V and 1 base at J, leaving 6 bases unmatched. CDR1 and CDR2 from the germline V gene are MDHEN and SYDVKM. This CDR3 has 15 amino acids. Complete variable domain (other parts from reference TRBV28 and TRBJ2-2): DVKVTQSSRYLVKRTGEKVFLECVQDMDHENMFWYRQDPGLGLRLIYFSYDVKMKEKGDIPEGYSVSREKKERFSLILESASTNQTSMYLCASNEGGKNTGELFFGEGSRLTVL.

The J gene is TRBJ2-2, the V gene TRBV6-5; TRBD1 agrees at 7 bases. This CDR3 region has 14 residues. The germline CDR1 and CDR2 sequences are MNHEY and SVGAGI. V shed 6 bases and J 7 bases; nucleotides not matched to a gene: 8. CDR3 region: CASRGQGVSGELFF. CDR3 nucleotide sequence: TGTGCCAGCAGGGGCCAGGGGGTCAGCGGGGAGCTGTTTTTT.

The J gene is TRBJ2-5, the V gene TRBV28, with a possible D match to TRBD2 (5 bases). The CDR3 is 14 amino acids. Germline loops: CDR1 MDHEN, CDR2 SYDVKM. V was clipped by 4 bases and J by 3 bases, with 12 bases between them. The CDR3: CASSSLGGEETQYF. In DNA form, the CDR3 reads TGTGCCAGCAGTTCACTTGGAGGTGAAGAGACCCAGTACTTC.

This clone was counted once. The rearrangement joins TRBV28 to TRBJ2-7; 8 positions match TRBD1. With V trimmed by 6 bases and J by 5 bases, 15 bases remained unmatched. Germline CDR1 MDHEN, CDR2 SYDVKM. The CDR3 spans 16 residues. The CDR3 region is CASRSATGDRVHEQYF. The CDR3 nucleotides read TGTGCCAGCAGATCAGCGACAGGGGATAGGGTCCACGAGCAGTACTTC.

The chain employs TRBV29-1 and TRBJ2-1, with 9 positions matching TRBD1. Germline CDR1 SQVTM, CDR2 ANQGSEA. V was pared by 5 bases and J by 4 bases, with 3 bases of the junction left unmatched. This CDR3 has 13 amino acids. In DNA, the CDR3 is TGCAGCGTTACAGGGGGCGCTTACAATGAGCAGTTCTTC. The encoded protein is CSVTGGAYNEQFF.

The chain couples TRBV4-2 to TRBJ2-5; the D is unclear. Germline V gene sequence: CDR1 LGHNA, CDR2 YNFKEQ. Trimming left V 1 base short and J 0 bases short, with 6 bases between. CDR3 length equals 14 residues. CDR3 coding DNA: TGTGCCAGCAGCCAAGCGACATACCAAGAGACCCAGTACTTC. Translating gives CASSQATYQETQYF.

This sequence joins TRBV29-1 and TRBJ1-5; D uncertain. Trimming removed 4 bases at V and 4 bases at J, with 11 bases between. Germline CDR1 and CDR2: SQVTM and ANQGSEA. CDR3 size: 13 residues. The chain's CDR3 is CSVVMAVNQPQHF. CDR3 bases: TGCAGCGTTGTAATGGCAGTTAATCAGCCCCAGCATTTT.

This chain uses TRBV18 with TRBJ2-5; maybe TRBD1 (6 bases). CDR3 length: 12 residues. Trimming removed 6 bases at V and 8 bases at J, with 13 bases between. Germline V CDR1 and CDR2: KGHSH, LQKENI. The CDR3 sequence is CASSLEGDTQYF. The CDR3 coding sequence is TGTGCCAGCTCCCTAGAGGGGGACACCCAGTACTTC.

The V and J genes are TRBV7-2 and TRBJ1-1, with D maybe TRBD1 (5 bases). Trimming pared 6 bases from V and 1 base from J, leaving 15 bases between. Germline V gene sequence: CDR1 SGHTA, CDR2 FQGNSA. The CDR3 is 15 amino acids. The CDR3 nucleotides are TGTGCCAGCAGTTTCCTGACAGTTAAGAACACTGAAGCTTTCTTT. This translates into CASSFLTVKNTEAFF.

V and J are TRBV28 and TRBJ2-2; D unresolved. This CDR3 region has 16 residues. Germline V gene data show CDR1 as MDHEN and CDR2 as SYDVKM. The V end lost 1 base, the J end lost 6 bases, and 15 bases lay between the germline ends. The CDR3: CASSLSSPGSPGELFF. CDR3 DNA: TGTGCCAGCAGTTTATCGTCTCCAGGATCCCCCGGGGAGCTGTTTTTT.

V is TRBV5-1 and J is TRBJ2-7, with D possibly TRBD1 on 5 matching bases. Between the trimmed V and J ends, which lost 4 bases and 2 bases, there was a span of 13 bases. The CDR3 is made up of 14 amino acids. The germline V gene encodes CDR1 SGHRS and CDR2 YFSETQ. The CDR3 DNA reads as TGCGCCAGCAGCGCAACAGGTTCTACCTACGAGCAGTACTTC. It specifies CASSATGSTYEQYF.

Comment on this clone: Other DNA sequences in the sample encode the same CDR3. V usage is TRBV10-3 and J usage is TRBJ1-5; 9 bases agree with TRBD1. Per the germline V gene, CDR1 is ENHRY and CDR2 is SYGVKD. The J segment lost 1 base and the V segment lost 6 bases, leaving 4 bases of the junction unmatched. This CDR3 region has 15 residues. The CDR3 region is CAISDGQGSNQPQHF. CDR3 DNA sequence: TGTGCCATCAGCGACGGACAGGGGAGCAATCAGCCCCAGCATTTT.

The chain links TRBV10-3 to TRBJ2-1; 13 positions match TRBD2. CDR1 ENHRY and CDR2 SYGVKD come from the germline V gene. Losses at the gene ends were 8 bases for V and 9 bases for J; bases not matched to a gene: 1. This CDR3 is built from 12 residues. The CDR3 coding sequence is TGTGCCATCCGACTAGCGGGAGGTGAGCAGTTCTTC. It encodes CAIRLAGGEQFF.

The chain couples TRBV28 to TRBJ2-2, with D possibly being TRBD2 (5 bases). V gave up 1 base and J gave up 0 bases, with 12 bases separating them. The CDR3 covers 17 residues. Germline V gene sequence: CDR1 MDHEN, CDR2 SYDVKM. CDR3 protein: CASSLSPTGSNTGELFF. The CDR3 DNA reads as TGTGCCAGCAGTTTATCCCCCACGGGATCGAACACCGGGGAGCTGTTTTTT.

This clone was recorded only once. The chain joins TRBV7-2 to TRBJ2-7; D gene uncertain. The germline V gene has CDR1 SGHTA and CDR2 FQGNSA. This CDR3 has 15 amino acids. V was clipped by 0 bases and J by 5 bases, with 14 bases between them. The CDR3 DNA sequence: TGTGCCAGCAGCTTAGCCCCGAGGCGCAGAGACGAGCAGTACTTC. Its translation is CASSLAPRRRDEQYF.

This chain connects TRBV12-5 to TRBJ1-1; D unclear. This CDR3 is built from 13 residues. The V and J ends lost 3 bases and 5 bases respectively, with 10 bases between them. Germline V gives CDR1 LGHNT, CDR2 FRNRAP. CDR3 residues: CASGFSAGTEAFF. In DNA, the CDR3 is TGTGCTAGTGGTTTTTCCGCCGGTACTGAAGCTTTCTTT.

The chain carries TRBV27 and TRBJ1-1; TRBD1 is a possible D gene (5 bases). This CDR3 is 14 amino acids long. CDR1 and CDR2 (germline): MNHEY, SMNVEV (reference sequence). Trimming shortened V by 0 bases and J by 4 bases, and 9 bases separated the two germline ends. The CDR3 nucleotides are TGTGCCAGCAGTTTATCCCTCGGGGGCACTGAAGCTTTCTTT. This gives the protein CASSLSLGGTEAFF.

This chain joins TRBV5-5 and TRBJ2-5, with a tentative D call TRBD1 (6 bases). Germline loops: CDR1 SGHKS, CDR2 YYEKEE (reference sequence). The CDR3 has 19 amino acids. V shed 4 bases and J shed 1 base, with 26 bases lying between them. CDR3 sequence: CASSASGTRSSFFQETQYF. CDR3 sequence (DNA): TGTGCCAGCAGCGCCTCCGGGACAAGGTCTTCTTTTTTCCAAGAGACCCAGTACTTC.

The CDR3, as DNA: TGTGCCAGCAGCTTATATTCAGGGGACGAGACCCAGTACTTC. Translating it yields CASSLYSGDETQYF. This chain uses TRBV7-2 with TRBJ2-5, with D possibly being TRBD1 (6 bases). V lost 2 bases and J lost 5, with 12 bases in between. This CDR3 has 14 residues. Per the germline V gene, CDR1 is SGHTA and CDR2 is FQGNSA.

The J gene is TRBJ1-2, the V gene TRBV5-1; 9 nucleotides line up with TRBD1. This CDR3 is built from 14 residues. The V gene's germline CDR1 is SGHRS and CDR2 YFSETQ. V trimming: 2 bases; J trimming: 8 bases; junction bases outside the gene matches: 7. The CDR3 protein is CASSLLQGARGYTF. The CDR3 DNA follows: TGCGCCAGCAGCTTACTACAGGGGGCGCGAGGCTACACCTTC.

This chain links TRBV5-1 with TRBJ1-3; 7 nucleotides match TRBD1. J lost 0 bases, V lost 8 bases, and 8 bases had no gene match. This CDR3 spans 15 amino acids. Germline lookup yields CDR1 SGHRS and CDR2 YFSETQ. The CDR3 DNA is TGCGCCAGTTCGACAGGGCAATCCTCTGGAAACACCATATATTTT. It encodes CASSTGQSSGNTIYF.

The V gene is TRBV2, the J gene TRBJ2-5; 9 bases match TRBD2. J lost 4 bases, V lost 9 bases, and 9 bases had no gene match. Germline loops: CDR1 SNHLY, CDR2 FYNNEI. This CDR3 region has 14 residues. The CDR3 region is CARGRGGLPETQYF. CDR3 sequence (DNA): TGTGCCAGGGGGCGGGGGGGCCTCCCAGAGACCCAGTACTTC.

The chain carries TRBV2 and TRBJ1-1; 10 bases line up with TRBD1. The CDR3 covers 16 residues. The germline V gene has CDR1 SNHLY and CDR2 FYNNEI. Germline trimming cut 6 bases from V and 0 bases from J; bases unmatched to any gene: 7. The CDR3 nucleotides are TGTGCCAGCAGGGTGGACAGGGGGGAATTGAACACTGAAGCTTTCTTT. This sequence encodes CASRVDRGELNTEAFF.